Sequencing of this TCR beta chain was carried out in a study of shared clonotypes between healthy human individuals. In regard to this clone: Its target is unknown.

CDR3 length: 14 amino acids. V lost 3 bases, J lost 4 bases, and 2 bases stayed unmatched. Germline V lookup: CDR1 SGHRS, CDR2 YFSETQ. Study-level results: Relative to their counterparts shared across all four donors, non-shared clonotypes exhibited diminished generation probabilities.

The repertoire was sequenced with immunoSEQ multiplex PCR; TCRdb's copy has only in-frame clones and lacks some. Among about 2 million clones, roughly 94% were seen once, and the ten largest hold roughly 0.13%. Source material: naive CD4+ T cells sorted from blood. As for subset: CD45RA+ positively selected. The sequence was collected from a man aged 18 to 30 in good health. The genes are TRBV5-1 and TRBJ2-3, with 10 bases that match TRBD2. The CDR3 sequence: CASSWTSGSDTQYF. CDR3 bases: TGCGCCAGCAGCTGGACTAGCGGTTCAGATACGCAGTATTTT.